Listed below are T cell receptor beta chains from one sample, sequenced in a study of shared clonotypes between healthy human individuals. Clones were sequenced by immunoSEQ multiplex PCR, and TCRdb holds only the in-frame ones, with some missing. The sample carries millions of clones, 85% to 95% recorded once. Specimen: naive CD4+ T cells from PBMCs. The receptors originated from a man between 18 and 35 years old in good health. Some clones in this sample may be carry-over from other donors' samples. Each CDR3 is given with its conserved first and last residue. Each record gives: J gene, V gene, CDR3 length, CDR3 protein.

J gene: TRBJ2-3; V gene: TRBV4-3; CDR3 length: 14; CDR3 protein: CASSQDDSTDTQYF
J gene: TRBJ2-5; V gene: TRBV27; CDR3 length: 15; CDR3 protein: CASSTGQWMGETQYF
J gene: TRBJ1-1; V gene: TRBV20-1; CDR3 length: 11; CDR3 protein: CAGQGSTEAFF
J gene: TRBJ1-1; V gene: TRBV5-1; CDR3 length: 13; CDR3 protein: CASRRGPNTEAFF
J gene: TRBJ2-2; V gene: TRBV30; CDR3 length: 15; CDR3 protein: CAWSVLSIGTGELFF
J gene: TRBJ1-1; V gene: TRBV19; CDR3 length: 15; CDR3 protein: CASSMLGSMNTEAFF
J gene: TRBJ2-3; V gene: TRBV7-9; CDR3 length: 19; CDR3 protein: CASSFYPLNRDPSTDTQYF
J gene: TRBJ2-5; V gene: TRBV13; CDR3 length: 17; CDR3 protein: CASSSPTSGRYGETQYF
J gene: TRBJ1-2; V gene: TRBV27; CDR3 length: 13; CDR3 protein: CASRGPGVYGYTF
J gene: TRBJ2-1; V gene: TRBV2; CDR3 length: 14; CDR3 protein: CASNLAGGIHEQFF